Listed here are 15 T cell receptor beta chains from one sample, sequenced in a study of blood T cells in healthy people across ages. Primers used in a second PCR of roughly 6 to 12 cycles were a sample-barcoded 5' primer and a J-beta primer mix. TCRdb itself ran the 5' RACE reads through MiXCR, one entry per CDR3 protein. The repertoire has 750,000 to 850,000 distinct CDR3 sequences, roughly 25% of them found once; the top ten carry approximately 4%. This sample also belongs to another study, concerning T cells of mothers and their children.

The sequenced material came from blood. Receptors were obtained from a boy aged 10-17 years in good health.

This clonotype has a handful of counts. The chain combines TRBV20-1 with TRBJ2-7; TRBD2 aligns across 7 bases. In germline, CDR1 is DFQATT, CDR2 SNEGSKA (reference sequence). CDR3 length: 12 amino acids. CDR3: CSPCGSSYEQYF. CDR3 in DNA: TGCAGCCCCTGCGGGAGCTCCTACGAGCAGTACTTC.

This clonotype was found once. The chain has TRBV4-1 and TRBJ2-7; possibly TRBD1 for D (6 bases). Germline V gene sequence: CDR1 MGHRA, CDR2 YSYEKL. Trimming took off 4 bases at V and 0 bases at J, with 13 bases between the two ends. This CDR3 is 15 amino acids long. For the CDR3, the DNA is TGCGCCAGCAGCCCAGGACAGTATCTCTCCTACGAGCAGTACTTC. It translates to CASSPGQYLSYEQYF.

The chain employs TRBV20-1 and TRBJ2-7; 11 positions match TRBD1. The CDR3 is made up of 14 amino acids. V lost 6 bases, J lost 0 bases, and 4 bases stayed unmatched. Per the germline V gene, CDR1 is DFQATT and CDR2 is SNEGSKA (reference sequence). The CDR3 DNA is TGCAGTGCCTGGGGACAGGGGGGCTCCTACGAGCAGTACTTC. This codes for CSAWGQGGSYEQYF.

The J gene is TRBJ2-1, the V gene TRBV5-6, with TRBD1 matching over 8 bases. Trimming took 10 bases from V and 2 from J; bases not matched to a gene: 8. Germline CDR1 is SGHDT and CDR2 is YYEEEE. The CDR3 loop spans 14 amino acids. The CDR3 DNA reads TGTGCCTCCCTCCGGGACAGGACCTACAATGAGCAGTTCTTC. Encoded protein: CASLRDRTYNEQFF.

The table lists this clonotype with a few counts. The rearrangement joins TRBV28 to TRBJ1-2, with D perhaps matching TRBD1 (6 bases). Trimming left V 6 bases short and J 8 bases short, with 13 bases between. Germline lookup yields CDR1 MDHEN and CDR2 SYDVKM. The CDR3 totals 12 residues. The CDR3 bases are TGTGCCAGCAGGGGGGGGGCGCCGGGCTACACCTTC. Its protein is CASRGGAPGYTF.

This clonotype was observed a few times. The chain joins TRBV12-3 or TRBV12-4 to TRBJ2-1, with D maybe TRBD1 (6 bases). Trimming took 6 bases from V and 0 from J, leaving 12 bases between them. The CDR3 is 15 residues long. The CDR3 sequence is CASSRTVLSYNEQFF. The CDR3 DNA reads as TGTGCCAGCAGCCGGACAGTTCTCTCCTACAATGAGCAGTTCTTC.

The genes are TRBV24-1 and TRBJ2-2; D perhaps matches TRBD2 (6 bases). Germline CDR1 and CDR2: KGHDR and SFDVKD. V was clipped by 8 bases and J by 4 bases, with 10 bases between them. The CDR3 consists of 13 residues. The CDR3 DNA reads TGTGCCACCAAGGACGGGGGCACCGGGGAGCTGTTTTTT. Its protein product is CATKDGGTGELFF.

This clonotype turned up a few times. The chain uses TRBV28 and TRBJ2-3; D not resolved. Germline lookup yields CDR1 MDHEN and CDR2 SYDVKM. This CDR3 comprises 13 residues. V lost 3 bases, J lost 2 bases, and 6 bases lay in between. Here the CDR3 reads CASSFTNTDTQYF. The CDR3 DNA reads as TGTGCCAGCAGTTTCACGAACACAGATACGCAGTATTTT.

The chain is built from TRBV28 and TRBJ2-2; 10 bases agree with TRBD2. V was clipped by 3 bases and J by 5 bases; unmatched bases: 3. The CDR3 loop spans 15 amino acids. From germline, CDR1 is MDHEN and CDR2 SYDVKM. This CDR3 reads CASSLLAGVTGELFF. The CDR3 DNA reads TGTGCCAGCAGTTTGCTAGCGGGAGTTACCGGGGAGCTGTTTTTT.

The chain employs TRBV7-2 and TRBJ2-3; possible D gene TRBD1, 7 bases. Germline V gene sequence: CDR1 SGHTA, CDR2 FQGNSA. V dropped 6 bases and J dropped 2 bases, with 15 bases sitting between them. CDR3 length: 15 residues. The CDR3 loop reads CASRATGDFTDTQYF. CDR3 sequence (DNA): TGTGCCAGCAGAGCTACAGGGGACTTCACAGATACGCAGTATTTT.

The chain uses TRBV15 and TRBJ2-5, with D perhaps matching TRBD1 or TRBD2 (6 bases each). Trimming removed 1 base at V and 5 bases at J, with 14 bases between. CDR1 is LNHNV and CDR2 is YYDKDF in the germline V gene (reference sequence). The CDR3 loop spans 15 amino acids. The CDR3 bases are TGTGCCACCAGCAGAGGACAGGAGGGTTGGGAGACCCAGTACTTC. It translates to CATSRGQEGWETQYF.

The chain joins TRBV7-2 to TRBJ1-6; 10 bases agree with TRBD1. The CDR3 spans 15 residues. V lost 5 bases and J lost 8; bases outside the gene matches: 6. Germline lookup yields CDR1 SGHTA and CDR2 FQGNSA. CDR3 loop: CASSATGQGYSPLHF. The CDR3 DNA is TGTGCCAGCAGCGCTACGGGACAGGGGTATTCACCCCTCCACTTT.

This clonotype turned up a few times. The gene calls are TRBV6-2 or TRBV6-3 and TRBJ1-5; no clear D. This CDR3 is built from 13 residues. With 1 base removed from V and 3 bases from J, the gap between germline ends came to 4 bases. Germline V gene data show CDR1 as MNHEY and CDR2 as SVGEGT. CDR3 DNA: TGTGCCAGCAGTTACTTTTCCAATCAGCCCCAGCATTTT. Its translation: CASSYFSNQPQHF.

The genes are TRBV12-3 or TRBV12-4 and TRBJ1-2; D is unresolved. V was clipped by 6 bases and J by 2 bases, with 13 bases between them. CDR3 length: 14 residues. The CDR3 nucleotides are TGTGCCAGCAGCAACCAGGCAGTAAACTATGGCTACACCTTC. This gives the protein CASSNQAVNYGYTF.

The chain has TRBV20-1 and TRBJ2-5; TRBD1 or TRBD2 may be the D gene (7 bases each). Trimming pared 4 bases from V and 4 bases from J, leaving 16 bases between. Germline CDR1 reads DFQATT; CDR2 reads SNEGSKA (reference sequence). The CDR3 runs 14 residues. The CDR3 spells CSANLGRGGETQYF. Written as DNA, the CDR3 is TGCAGTGCTAACCTGGGCAGGGGGGGAGAGACCCAGTACTTC.